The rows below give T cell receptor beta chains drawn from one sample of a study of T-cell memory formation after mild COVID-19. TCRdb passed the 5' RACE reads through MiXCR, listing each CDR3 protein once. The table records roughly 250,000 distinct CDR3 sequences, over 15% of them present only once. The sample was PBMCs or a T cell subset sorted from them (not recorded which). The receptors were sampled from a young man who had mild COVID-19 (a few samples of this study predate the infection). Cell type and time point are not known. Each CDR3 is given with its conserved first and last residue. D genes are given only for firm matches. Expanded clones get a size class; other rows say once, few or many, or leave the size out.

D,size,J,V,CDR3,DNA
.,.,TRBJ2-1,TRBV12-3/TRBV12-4,CASRTGTRINEQFF,TGTGCCAGCAGGACCGGGACACGGATAAATGAGCAGTTCTTC
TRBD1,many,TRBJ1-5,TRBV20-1,CSASLRTGAIHQPQHF,TGCAGTGCTAGCCTTAGGACAGGGGCAATTCACCAGCCCCAGCATTTT
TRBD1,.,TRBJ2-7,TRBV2,CASGDRRYEQYF,TGTGCCAGCGGGGACAGAAGATACGAGCAGTACTTC
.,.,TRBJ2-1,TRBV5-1,CASSLARGTGLHNEQFF,TGCGCCAGCAGCTTGGCCAGGGGAACAGGGCTCCACAATGAGCAGTTCTTC
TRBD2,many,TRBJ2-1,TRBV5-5,CASSLSRGGSGNEQFF,TGTGCCAGCAGTCTCTCTCGCGGGGGGAGCGGCAATGAGCAGTTCTTC
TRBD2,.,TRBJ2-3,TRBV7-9,CASSLGGLAAPAGTSTDTQYF,TGTGCCAGCAGCTTAGGAGGCCTAGCGGCTCCCGCGGGCACTAGCACAGATACGCAGTATTTT
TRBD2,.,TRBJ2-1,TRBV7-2,CASSLDGPGGEQFF,TGTGCCAGCAGCTTAGACGGGCCGGGGGGTGAGCAGTTCTTC
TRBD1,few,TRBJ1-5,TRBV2,CASGGTGEQPQHF,TGTGCCAGTGGGGGGACAGGGGAACAGCCCCAGCATTTT
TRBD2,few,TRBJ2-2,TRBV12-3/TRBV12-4,CASRSTSGGHTGELFF,TGTGCCAGCAGGTCCACTAGCGGGGGGCACACCGGGGAGCTGTTTTTT
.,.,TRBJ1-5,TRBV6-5,CASSYAPWGNQPQHF,TGTGCCAGCAGTTACGCCCCGTGGGGCAATCAGCCCCAGCATTTT
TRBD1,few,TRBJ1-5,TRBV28,CASSTQGGSQPQHF,TGTGCCAGCAGTACACAGGGGGGTAGTCAGCCCCAGCATTTT
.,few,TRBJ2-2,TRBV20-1,CSAGPGAGELFF,TGCAGTGCTGGCCCCGGGGCCGGGGAGCTGTTTTTT
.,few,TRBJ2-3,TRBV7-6,CASSLGGRGSFSTDTQYF,TGTGCCAGCAGCCTCGGCGGGCGGGGATCCTTTAGCACAGATACGCAGTATTTT